Below, one TCR beta chain is given with its context. The antigen remains unidentified. The sample comes from a study of T-cell reconstitution after alpha-beta-depleted transplantation in children. Study results and caveats: Most T-cell counts and diversity one year after the transplant came from T cells that were newly produced. TCRbeta diversity was high at day 60 in some patients (a result of surviving recipient T cells and thymic progenitors). At around two months after transplant, the alpha-beta T cells were reportedly derived from several hundred expanded clones that came from non-depleted graft cells.

CDR1 is SGHAT, CDR2 FQNNGV, per germline. The CDR3 has 18 amino acids. The germline V and J ends were trimmed by 5 bases and 3 bases, with 26 bases remaining between them. Molecular barcoding with unique molecular identifiers was used for the TCRbeta library. TCRdb reprocessed the PCR reads with MiXCR, giving one entry per CDR3 protein. The sample has about a million distinct CDR3 sequences, about 31% seen once. This TCR derives from a boy under two years old who had a stem cell transplant for SCID, so the T cells may come from the graft donor. The sample was PBMCs, mostly from graft donor cells, taken 360 days after TCRalphabeta/CD19-depleted stem cell transplant. The chain is built from TRBV11-2 and TRBJ2-7; weak D call: TRBD2 (6 bases). The CDR3: CASSTRTGLPPGVYEQYF. The CDR3 DNA is TGTGCCAGCAGCACCCGGACCGGCCTACCGCCGGGGGTCTACGAGCAGTACTTC.